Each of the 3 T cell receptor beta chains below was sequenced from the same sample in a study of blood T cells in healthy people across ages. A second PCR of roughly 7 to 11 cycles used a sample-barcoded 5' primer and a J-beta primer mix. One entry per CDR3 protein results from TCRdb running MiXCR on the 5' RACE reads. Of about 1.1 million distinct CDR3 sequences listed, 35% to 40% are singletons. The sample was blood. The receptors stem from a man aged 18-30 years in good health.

CDR3 amino acids: CASSQDGTSGYNEQFF. CDR3 DNA: TGTGCCAGCAGCCAAGATGGGACTAGCGGGTACAATGAGCAGTTCTTC. The chain recombines TRBV4-2 with TRBJ2-1; 12 positions agree with TRBD2. The germline V gene encodes CDR1 LGHNA and CDR2 YNFKEQ. The CDR3 is 16 amino acids. With V trimmed by 0 bases and J by 4 bases, 1 base remained unmatched.

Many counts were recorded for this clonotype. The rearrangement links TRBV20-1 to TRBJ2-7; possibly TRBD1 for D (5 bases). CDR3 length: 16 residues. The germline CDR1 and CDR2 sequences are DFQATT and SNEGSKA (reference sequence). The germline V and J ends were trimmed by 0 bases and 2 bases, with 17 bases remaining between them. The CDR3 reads CSARDSSRGMAYEQYF. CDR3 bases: TGCAGTGCTAGAGATTCCTCAAGGGGCATGGCCTACGAGCAGTACTTC.

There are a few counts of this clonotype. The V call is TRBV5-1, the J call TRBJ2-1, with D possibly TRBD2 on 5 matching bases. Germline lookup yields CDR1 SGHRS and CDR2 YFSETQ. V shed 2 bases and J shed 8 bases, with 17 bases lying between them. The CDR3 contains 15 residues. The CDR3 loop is CASSFGGLGEHEQFF. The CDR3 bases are TGCGCCAGCAGCTTTGGAGGTCTCGGGGAGCATGAGCAGTTCTTC.